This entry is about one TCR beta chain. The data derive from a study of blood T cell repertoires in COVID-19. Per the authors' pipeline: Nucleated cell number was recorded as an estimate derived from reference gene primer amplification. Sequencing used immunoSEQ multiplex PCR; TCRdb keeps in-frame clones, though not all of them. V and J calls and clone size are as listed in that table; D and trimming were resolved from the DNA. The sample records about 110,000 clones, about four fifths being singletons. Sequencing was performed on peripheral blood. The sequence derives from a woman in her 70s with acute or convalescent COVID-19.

The CDR3 DNA follows: TGTGCCAGCAACCGGGGGGGCGCCGGCACAGATACGCAGTATTTT. Protein product: CASNRGGAGTDTQYF. J is TRBJ2-3 and V is TRBV5-4, with 8 bases fitting TRBD2. The germline CDR1 and CDR2 sequences are SGHNT and YYREEE (reference sequence). The CDR3 totals 15 residues. Unmatched junction bases numbered 7, after V lost 6 bases and J lost 1 base.